The rows below give T cell receptor beta chains drawn from one sample of a study of blood T cell repertoires in COVID-19. Measured with immunoSEQ multiplex PCR; TCRdb has only the in-frame clones, and not every one. The repertoire holds around 30,000 clones, with about 70% as singletons. The source material was peripheral blood. These receptors originate from a human donor in a cohort sampled during active COVID-19. Both conserved end residues are part of each CDR3. Each record gives: D gene, V gene, clone size, J gene, CDR3 DNA, CDR3 protein. A D gene is named only where the DNA matches it firmly. Size is omitted from some rows. Given values are once, few, many or a class for expanded clones.

D gene: TRBD2; V gene: TRBV27; clone size: many; J gene: TRBJ2-7; CDR3 DNA: TGTGCCAGCAGTTTAACATGGGCACTAGCGGGAGTCCGGGCCTACGAGCAGTACTTC; CDR3 protein: CASSLTWALAGVRAYEQYF
D gene: TRBD1; V gene: TRBV3-1/TRBV3-2; clone size: few; J gene: TRBJ1-6; CDR3 DNA: TGTGCCAGCAGCCCTGACCCGGGACAGGGATATTCACCCCTCCACTTT; CDR3 protein: CASSPDPGQGYSPLHF
D gene: TRBD1; V gene: TRBV7-8; clone size: few; J gene: TRBJ1-4; CDR3 DNA: TGTGCCAGCAGCCCAGGGACAGGGGCCTATACAACTAATGAAAAACTGTTTTTT; CDR3 protein: CASSPGTGAYTTNEKLFF
D gene: .; V gene: TRBV6-2/TRBV6-3; clone size: .; J gene: TRBJ1-5; CDR3 DNA: TGTGCCAGCAGTAGGGGCAGGGAGGATCAGCCCCAGCATTTT; CDR3 protein: CASSRGREDQPQHF
D gene: TRBD2; V gene: TRBV28; clone size: many; J gene: TRBJ2-7; CDR3 DNA: TGTGCCAGCAGGTCCGATCGAGGGACTAGCGTCTCCTACGAGCAGTACTTC; CDR3 protein: CASRSDRGTSVSYEQYF
D gene: .; V gene: TRBV29-1; clone size: few; J gene: TRBJ1-2; CDR3 DNA: TGCAGCGTTGATTCCCAGGGGAACTATGGCTACACCTTC; CDR3 protein: CSVDSQGNYGYTF
D gene: TRBD1; V gene: TRBV11-3; clone size: once; J gene: TRBJ2-7; CDR3 DNA: TGTGCCAGCAGCCCCGGGACAGGGATAAGGGAGCAGTACTTC; CDR3 protein: CASSPGTGIREQYF
D gene: .; V gene: TRBV7-7; clone size: .; J gene: TRBJ2-3; CDR3 DNA: TGTGCCAGTGCGAGCGGGCCTTCCACAGATACGCAGTATTTT; CDR3 protein: CASASGPSTDTQYF
D gene: TRBD1; V gene: TRBV18; clone size: once; J gene: TRBJ1-5; CDR3 DNA: TGTGCCAGCTCAACGGGACAGGCAGGTCAGCCCCAGCATTTT; CDR3 protein: CASSTGQAGQPQHF
D gene: .; V gene: TRBV3-1/TRBV3-2; clone size: many; J gene: TRBJ1-4; CDR3 DNA: TGTGCCAGCAGCCAAGGACTAGTAAAACTGTTTTTT; CDR3 protein: CASSQGLVKLFF
D gene: TRBD2; V gene: TRBV6-1; clone size: .; J gene: TRBJ2-1; CDR3 DNA: TGTGCCAGCAGTGAAGCGGCGGGACTAGCGGGGGGTCAACAGTTCTTC; CDR3 protein: CASSEAAGLAGGQQFF
D gene: TRBD1; V gene: TRBV5-6; clone size: few; J gene: TRBJ2-7; CDR3 DNA: TGTGCCAGCAGCTTTACAGGGGACGAGCAGTACTTC; CDR3 protein: CASSFTGDEQYF
D gene: TRBD2; V gene: TRBV2; clone size: once; J gene: TRBJ2-5; CDR3 DNA: TGTGCCAGCAGTCCACCCTTGGGGACTAGCGGGATTGAGACCCAGTACTTC; CDR3 protein: CASSPPLGTSGIETQYF